This is a list of T cell receptor beta chains from one sample in a study of shared clonotypes between healthy human individuals. Assay used: immunoSEQ multiplex PCR; TCRdb lists only in-frame clones, some missing. The repertoire holds 2 million to 2.5 million clones, roughly 94% seen once, with 0.1% to 0.15% in the top ten. Sequencing used naive CD4+ T cells sorted from blood. These receptors were obtained from a man younger than 30 in good health. CDR3s include the opening cysteine and the closing phenylalanine or tryptophan. The order of the fields is J gene, clone size, V gene, D gene, CDR3 DNA, CDR3 protein. A D gene is named only where the DNA matches it firmly. Clone size is shown for a subset of rows, as once, few, many or a class of expanded clone.

TRBJ1-1 . TRBV5-6 TRBD1 TGTGCCAGCAGGGTGACAGGGCGGACTGAAGCTTTCTTT CASRVTGRTEAFF
TRBJ2-1 . TRBV7-3 . TGTGCCAGCAGCTCCAGGCTGGCGGGTGAGCAGTTCTTC CASSSRLAGEQFF
TRBJ1-4 . TRBV2 TRBD1 TGTGCCAGCAGCACAAACAGGGGAACTAATGAAAAACTGTTTTTT CASSTNRGTNEKLFF
TRBJ2-1 . TRBV4-1 TRBD2 TGCGCCAGCAGCCAAGCTCAACTAGCGGAGCAGTTCTTC CASSQAQLAEQFF
TRBJ2-7 . TRBV10-2 . TGCGCCAGCAGTGAGTCGAGAACAGGACGCGACTTC CASSESRTGRDF
TRBJ2-2 . TRBV7-2 . TGTGCCAGCAGCTTCAGGACGGCTATGAACACCGGGGAGCTGTTTTTT CASSFRTAMNTGELFF
TRBJ2-7 . TRBV10-3 . TGTGCCACCAGGACAGGGTCCGGGGAGGGCTCCTACGAGCAGTACTTC CATRTGSGEGSYEQYF
TRBJ2-7 . TRBV5-8 TRBD1 TGTGCCAGCAGCTCTCCGGGACAGGTTTACTTC CASSSPGQVYF
TRBJ2-5 . TRBV5-7 TRBD2 TGTGCCAGCAGCTTCGGGCTAGCGGGGGGAGAGACCCAGTACTTC CASSFGLAGGETQYF
TRBJ2-5 . TRBV5-4 TRBD1 TGTGCCAGCAGCTGGGACAGGTCCCAAGGAGAGACCCAGTACTTC CASSWDRSQGETQYF
TRBJ2-7 . TRBV13 TRBD1 TGTGCCAGCAGCTCTACTTCAGGGGACAGGGCCTACGAGCAGTACTTC CASSSTSGDRAYEQYF
TRBJ1-4 . TRBV4-1 . TGCGCCAGCAGCCAAGTAAGGGACATTAGTAATGAAAAACTGTTTTTT CASSQVRDISNEKLFF
TRBJ2-7 . TRBV28 . TGTGCCAGCAGTTTCCGGGGGAACGAGCAGTACTTC CASSFRGNEQYF
TRBJ1-2 . TRBV4-1 . TGCGCCAGCAGCCCAGGGGTCGGCTATGGCTACACCTTC CASSPGVGYGYTF
TRBJ1-2 . TRBV25-1 . TGTGCCAGCAGTGAAGGTGGAGGGCTCTATGGCTACACCTTC CASSEGGGLYGYTF
TRBJ1-2 . TRBV5-8 . TGTGCCAGCAGCTTTAGGGAGGGGCTTGGCTACACCTTC CASSFREGLGYTF
TRBJ2-4 . TRBV6-1 TRBD2 TGTGCCAGCAGTGGACTAGCGGGAGCTGTGGACTTAGGCAAAAACATTCAGTACTTC CASSGLAGAVDLGKNIQYF
TRBJ2-3 . TRBV11-3 TRBD2 TGTGCCAGCAGCTTAGGGGCGGGAGGGCCCCCGCAGTATTTT CASSLGAGGPPQYF
TRBJ2-7 . TRBV4-3 TRBD1 TGCGCCAGCAGCACCCAGACAGGGGTCGAGCAGTACTTC CASSTQTGVEQYF
TRBJ1-5 . TRBV19 TRBD1 TGTGCCAGTAGTGGGGTGGGACAGGGTCTTCAGCCCCAGCATTTT CASSGVGQGLQPQHF
TRBJ1-1 . TRBV7-9 . TGTGCCAGCAGCCCCCGGACCCCGGGGGCTGAAGCTTTCTTT CASSPRTPGAEAFF
TRBJ1-5 . TRBV9 . TGTGCCAGCAGCGTGGGCAATCAGCCCCAGCATTTT CASSVGNQPQHF
TRBJ1-6 . TRBV4-1 . TGCGCCAGCAGCCAAGATAAGGGTCGCGGGGCCTCAAATTCACCCCTCCACTTT CASSQDKGRGASNSPLHF
TRBJ2-4 . TRBV21-1 . TGTGCCAGCTCGGGCCGACTAGCCAAAAACATTCAGTACTTC CASSGRLAKNIQYF
TRBJ2-1 . TRBV19 . TGTGCCAGTAGTATCGAAGGCGGGTTCCCCTACAATGAGCAGTTCTTC CASSIEGGFPYNEQFF
TRBJ2-1 . TRBV28 TRBD1 TGTGCCAGCAGCCAACTTCAGGGGGCAGGCTCCTACAATGAGCAGTTCTTC CASSQLQGAGSYNEQFF
TRBJ2-5 . TRBV11-2 . TGTGCCAGCAGCTTTTCCTTCCAAGAGACCCAGTACTTC CASSFSFQETQYF
TRBJ1-2 . TRBV18 TRBD1 TGTGCCAGCTCACCTAGCGGACAGGCCTATGGCTACACCTTC CASSPSGQAYGYTF
TRBJ2-6 . TRBV29-1 TRBD1 TGCAGCGTTCTAGGGACAGGGGCCTCTGGGGCCAACGTCCTGACTTTC CSVLGTGASGANVLTF
TRBJ2-2 once TRBV19 . TGTGCCAGTAGTATATACGCGGAATCGAACACCGGGGAGCTGTTTTTT CASSIYAESNTGELFF
TRBJ2-1 . TRBV7-9 . TGTGCCAGCAGCTTAAGGCGGAGTCACGACTACAATGAGCAGTTCTTC CASSLRRSHDYNEQFF
TRBJ1-4 . TRBV4-3 . TGCGCCAGCAGCCAATCCCAGGCAACTAATGAAAAACTGTTTTTT CASSQSQATNEKLFF
TRBJ1-4 . TRBV7-9 . TGTGCCAGCAGCTTAGCCTTATTGAATGAAAAACTGTTTTTT CASSLALLNEKLFF
TRBJ2-7 . TRBV2 . TGTGCCAGCCACGACAGGTTCCCCTACGAGCAGTACTTC CASHDRFPYEQYF
TRBJ1-6 . TRBV7-9 . TGTGCCAGCAGCTTAGTTCTGACCGGGAGCTCCTATAATTCACCCCTCCACTTT CASSLVLTGSSYNSPLHF
TRBJ1-5 . TRBV19 . TGTGCCAGTAGTATTGGGAAGGGAACATACAATCAGCCCCAGCATTTT CASSIGKGTYNQPQHF
TRBJ1-2 once TRBV28 . TGTGCCAGCAGTTCCGGGACGGCGGAGGGCTACACCTTC CASSSGTAEGYTF
TRBJ2-1 . TRBV18 . TGTGCCAGCTCACCTACACAAGCATACAATGAGCAGTTCTTC CASSPTQAYNEQFF
TRBJ2-5 . TRBV30 . TGTGCCTGGAGTGTAGCTAGGGAGTACCAAGAGACCCAGTACTTC CAWSVAREYQETQYF
TRBJ2-7 . TRBV5-4 . TGTGCCAGCAGTTATCCCGGGACCTACGAGCAGTACTTC CASSYPGTYEQYF
TRBJ2-5 . TRBV9 . TGTGCCAGCAGCGTAGATCCTAGCTTCGAGACCCAGTACTTC CASSVDPSFETQYF
TRBJ2-3 . TRBV2 . TGTGCCAGCAGTGAATTGCCAGGCTCTAGCACAGATACGCAGTATTTT CASSELPGSSTDTQYF
TRBJ2-2 . TRBV30 TRBD2 TGTGCCTGGCGAAGGGAGGGAGGGATCGCCGGGGAGCTGTTTTTT CAWRREGGIAGELFF
TRBJ1-3 . TRBV18 . TGTGCCAGCTCACCAGCGATGGGTGGTGGAAACACCATATATTTT CASSPAMGGGNTIYF
TRBJ2-1 . TRBV2 . TGTGCCAGCACCCTAGGGGCGTTTGAGCAGTTCTTC CASTLGAFEQFF
TRBJ1-1 . TRBV7-9 . TGTGCCAGCAGCCCCCCCGGGACACAGAACACTGAAGCTTTCTTT CASSPPGTQNTEAFF
TRBJ2-3 . TRBV11-3 TRBD1 TGTGCCAGCAGCTTAGGACAGGGCATTGAAGATACGCAGTATTTT CASSLGQGIEDTQYF
TRBJ2-3 . TRBV18 TRBD2 TGTGCCAGCTCACAGAGCGGGGGAATCACAGATACGCAGTATTTT CASSQSGGITDTQYF
TRBJ1-2 . TRBV7-2 . TGTGCCAGCTTCGGGCACGGACTAATATTTAACTATGGCTACACCTTC CASFGHGLIFNYGYTF
TRBJ2-7 . TRBV28 TRBD1 TGTGCCAGCAGTTCCCTGGGACAGGGTGACGAGCAGTACTTC CASSSLGQGDEQYF
TRBJ1-1 . TRBV6-1 TRBD1 TGTGCCAGCAGTGAACGGGACAGGGCCACTGAAGCTTTCTTT CASSERDRATEAFF
TRBJ2-3 . TRBV7-2 . TGTGCCAGCAGCTTGACTCGCTCATCTAGCACAGATACGCAGTATTTT CASSLTRSSSTDTQYF
TRBJ1-1 . TRBV28 TRBD1 TGTGCCAGCAGTTTGAACAGGGGGTTCATGAACACTGAAGCTTTCTTT CASSLNRGFMNTEAFF